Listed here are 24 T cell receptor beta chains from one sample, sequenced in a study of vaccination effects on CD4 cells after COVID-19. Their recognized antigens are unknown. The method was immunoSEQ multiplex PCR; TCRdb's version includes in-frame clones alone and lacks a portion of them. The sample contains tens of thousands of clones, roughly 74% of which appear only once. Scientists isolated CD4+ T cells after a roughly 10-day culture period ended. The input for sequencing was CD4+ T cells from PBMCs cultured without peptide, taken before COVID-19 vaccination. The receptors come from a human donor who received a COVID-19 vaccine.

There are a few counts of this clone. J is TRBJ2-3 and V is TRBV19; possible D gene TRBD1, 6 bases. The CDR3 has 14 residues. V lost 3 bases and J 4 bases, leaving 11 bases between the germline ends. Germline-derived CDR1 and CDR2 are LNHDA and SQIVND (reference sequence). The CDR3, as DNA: TGTGCCAGTAGTATGGGAAACAGGGCAGATACGCAGTATTTT. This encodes CASSMGNRADTQYF.

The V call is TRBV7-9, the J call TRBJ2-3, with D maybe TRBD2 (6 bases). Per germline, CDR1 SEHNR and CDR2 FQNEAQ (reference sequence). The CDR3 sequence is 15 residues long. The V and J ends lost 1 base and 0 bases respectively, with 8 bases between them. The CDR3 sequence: CASSLDGTSTDTQYF. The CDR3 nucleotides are TGTGCCAGCAGCTTAGACGGGACTAGCACAGATACGCAGTATTTT. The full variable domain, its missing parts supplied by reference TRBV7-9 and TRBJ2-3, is DTGVSQNPRHKITKRGQNVTFRCDPISEHNRLYWYRQTLGQGPEFLTYFQNEAQLEKSRLLSDRFSAERPKGSFSTLEIQRTEQGDSAMYLCASSLDGTSTDTQYFGPGTRLTVL.

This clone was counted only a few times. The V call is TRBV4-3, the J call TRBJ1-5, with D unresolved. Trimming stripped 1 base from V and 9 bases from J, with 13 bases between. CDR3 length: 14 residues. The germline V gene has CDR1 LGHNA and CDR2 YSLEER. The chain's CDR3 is CASSQGALVGPQHF. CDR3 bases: TGCGCCAGCAGCCAAGGGGCCTTGGTTGGGCCCCAGCATTTT.

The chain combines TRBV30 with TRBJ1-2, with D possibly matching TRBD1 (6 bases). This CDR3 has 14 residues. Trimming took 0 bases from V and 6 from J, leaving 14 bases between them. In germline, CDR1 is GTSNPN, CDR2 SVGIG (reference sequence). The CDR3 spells CAWSVFLGGHGYTF. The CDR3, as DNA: TGTGCCTGGAGTGTATTTCTGGGGGGCCATGGCTACACCTTC.

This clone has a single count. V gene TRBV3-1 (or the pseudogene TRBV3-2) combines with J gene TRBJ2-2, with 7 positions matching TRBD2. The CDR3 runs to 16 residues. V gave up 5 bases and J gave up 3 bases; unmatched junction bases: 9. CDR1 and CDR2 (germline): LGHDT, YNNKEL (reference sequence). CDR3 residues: CASSSGAGRDTGELFF. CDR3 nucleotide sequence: TGTGCCAGCAGCTCTGGGGCGGGGAGGGACACCGGGGAGCTGTTTTTT.

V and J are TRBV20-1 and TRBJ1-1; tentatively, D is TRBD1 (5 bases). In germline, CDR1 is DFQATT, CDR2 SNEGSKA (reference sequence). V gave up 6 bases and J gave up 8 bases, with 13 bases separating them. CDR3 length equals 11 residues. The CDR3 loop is CSAFRGPEAFF. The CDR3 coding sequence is TGCAGTGCCTTTAGGGGACCCGAAGCTTTCTTT.

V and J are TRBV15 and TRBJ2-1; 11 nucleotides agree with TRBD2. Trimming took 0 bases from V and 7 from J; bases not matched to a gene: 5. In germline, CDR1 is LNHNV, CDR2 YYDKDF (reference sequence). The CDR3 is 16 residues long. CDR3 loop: CATSRELAGEVNEQFF. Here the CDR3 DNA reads TGTGCCACCAGCAGAGAACTAGCGGGAGAGGTAAATGAGCAGTTCTTC.

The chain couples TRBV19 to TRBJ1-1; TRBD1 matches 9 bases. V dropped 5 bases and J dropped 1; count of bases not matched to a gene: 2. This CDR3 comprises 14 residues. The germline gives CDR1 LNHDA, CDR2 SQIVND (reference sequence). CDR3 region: CASSPQGANTEAFF. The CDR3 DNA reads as TGTGCCAGTAGTCCACAGGGGGCGAACACTGAAGCTTTCTTT.

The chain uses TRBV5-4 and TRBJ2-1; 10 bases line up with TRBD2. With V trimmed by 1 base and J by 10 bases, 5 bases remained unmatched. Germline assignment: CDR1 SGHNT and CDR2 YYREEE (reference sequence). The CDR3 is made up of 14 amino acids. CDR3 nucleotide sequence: TGTGCCAGCAGCTTGCAACTAGCGGGACTCGAGCAGTTCTTC. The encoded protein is CASSLQLAGLEQFF.

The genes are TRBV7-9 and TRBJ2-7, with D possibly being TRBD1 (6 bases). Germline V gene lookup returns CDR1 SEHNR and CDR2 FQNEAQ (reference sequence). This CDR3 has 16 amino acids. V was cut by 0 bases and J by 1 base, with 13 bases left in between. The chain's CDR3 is CASSLARGKSSYEQYF. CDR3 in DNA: TGTGCCAGCAGCTTAGCTAGGGGGAAGTCGTCCTACGAGCAGTACTTC.

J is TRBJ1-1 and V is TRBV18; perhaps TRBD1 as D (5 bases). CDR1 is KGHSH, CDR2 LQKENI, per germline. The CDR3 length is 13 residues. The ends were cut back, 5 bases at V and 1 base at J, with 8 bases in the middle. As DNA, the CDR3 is TGTGCCAGCTCATTCAGGGAGAACACTGAAGCTTTCTTT. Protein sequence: CASSFRENTEAFF.

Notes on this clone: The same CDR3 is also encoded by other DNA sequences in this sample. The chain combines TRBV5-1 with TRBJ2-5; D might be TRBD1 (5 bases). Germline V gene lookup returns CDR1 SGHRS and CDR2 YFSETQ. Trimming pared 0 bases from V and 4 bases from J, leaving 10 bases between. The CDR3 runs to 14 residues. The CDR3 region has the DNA TGCGCCAGCAGCTTGGGTCAGGGTGGAGAGACCCAGTACTTC. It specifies CASSLGQGGETQYF.

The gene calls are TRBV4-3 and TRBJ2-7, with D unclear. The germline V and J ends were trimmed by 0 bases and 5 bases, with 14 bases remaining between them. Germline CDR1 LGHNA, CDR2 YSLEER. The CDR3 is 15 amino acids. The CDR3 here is CASSQEFGRSHEQYF. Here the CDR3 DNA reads TGCGCCAGCAGCCAAGAGTTCGGCAGGTCCCACGAGCAGTACTTC.

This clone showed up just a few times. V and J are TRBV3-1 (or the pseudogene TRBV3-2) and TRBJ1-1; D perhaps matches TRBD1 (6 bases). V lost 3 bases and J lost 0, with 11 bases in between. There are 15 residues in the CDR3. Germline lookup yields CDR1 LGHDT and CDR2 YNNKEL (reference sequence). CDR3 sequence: CASSHTGTLNTEAFF. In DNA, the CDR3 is TGTGCCAGCAGCCATACCGGGACATTGAACACTGAAGCTTTCTTT.

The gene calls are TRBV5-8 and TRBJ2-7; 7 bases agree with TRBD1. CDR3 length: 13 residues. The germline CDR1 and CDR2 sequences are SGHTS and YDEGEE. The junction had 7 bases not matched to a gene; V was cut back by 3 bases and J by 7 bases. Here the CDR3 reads CASSSRDRWEQYF. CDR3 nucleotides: TGTGCCAGCAGCTCCCGGGACAGATGGGAGCAGTACTTC.

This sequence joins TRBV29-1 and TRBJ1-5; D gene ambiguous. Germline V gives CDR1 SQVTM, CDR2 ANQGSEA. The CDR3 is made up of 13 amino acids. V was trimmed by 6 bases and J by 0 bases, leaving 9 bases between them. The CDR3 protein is CSVSQSSNQPQHF. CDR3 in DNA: TGCAGCGTGTCTCAGTCTAGCAATCAGCCCCAGCATTTT.

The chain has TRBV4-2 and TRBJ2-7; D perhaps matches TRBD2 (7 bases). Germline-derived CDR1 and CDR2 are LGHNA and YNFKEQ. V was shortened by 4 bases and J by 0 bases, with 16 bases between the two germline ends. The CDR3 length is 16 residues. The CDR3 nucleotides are TGTGCCAGCAGCCTTATCCCGGGGGGCGCCTCCTACGAGCAGTACTTC. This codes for CASSLIPGGASYEQYF.

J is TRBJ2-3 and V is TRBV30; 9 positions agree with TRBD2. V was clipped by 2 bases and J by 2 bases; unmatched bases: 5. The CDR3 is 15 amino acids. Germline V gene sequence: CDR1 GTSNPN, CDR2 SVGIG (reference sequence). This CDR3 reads CAWSSLAGHTDTQYF. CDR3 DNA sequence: TGTGCCTGGAGTAGTCTAGCGGGGCACACAGATACGCAGTATTTT.

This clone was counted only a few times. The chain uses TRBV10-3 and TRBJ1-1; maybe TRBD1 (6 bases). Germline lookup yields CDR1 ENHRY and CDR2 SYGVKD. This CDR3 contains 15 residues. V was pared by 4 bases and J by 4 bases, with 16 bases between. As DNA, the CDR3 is TGTGCCATCAGTGGGGGGGGCCGGCGGACCACTGAAGCTTTCTTT. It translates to CAISGGGRRTTEAFF.

In nucleotides, the CDR3 is TGTGCCAGCAGCGTAGGGGGACAGGGACTCTACGAGCAGTACTTC. It yields the protein CASSVGGQGLYEQYF. The rearrangement uses TRBV9 and TRBJ2-7; TRBD1 matches 9 bases. V was pared by 0 bases and J by 3 bases, with 4 bases of the junction left unmatched. The CDR3 contains 15 residues. Germline V CDR1 and CDR2: SGDLS, YYNGEE.

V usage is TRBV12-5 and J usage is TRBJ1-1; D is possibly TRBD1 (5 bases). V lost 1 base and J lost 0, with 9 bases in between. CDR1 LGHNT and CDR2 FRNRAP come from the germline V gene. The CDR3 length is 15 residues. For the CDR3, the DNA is TGTGCTAGTGGTTTGGGGGGACGGCTGAACACTGAAGCTTTCTTT. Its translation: CASGLGGRLNTEAFF.

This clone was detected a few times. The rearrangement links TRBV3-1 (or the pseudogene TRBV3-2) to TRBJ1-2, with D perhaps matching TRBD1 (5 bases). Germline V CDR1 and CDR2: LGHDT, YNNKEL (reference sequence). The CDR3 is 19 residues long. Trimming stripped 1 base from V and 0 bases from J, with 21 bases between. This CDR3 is CASSQVSVWAGLPNYGYTF. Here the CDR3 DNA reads TGTGCCAGCAGCCAAGTCTCGGTGTGGGCGGGACTGCCTAACTATGGCTACACCTTC.

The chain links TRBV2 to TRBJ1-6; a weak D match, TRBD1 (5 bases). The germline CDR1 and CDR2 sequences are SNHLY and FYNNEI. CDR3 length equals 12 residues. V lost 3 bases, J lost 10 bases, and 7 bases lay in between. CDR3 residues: CASSDWGSPLHF. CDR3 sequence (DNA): TGTGCCAGCAGTGACTGGGGGTCACCCCTCCACTTT.

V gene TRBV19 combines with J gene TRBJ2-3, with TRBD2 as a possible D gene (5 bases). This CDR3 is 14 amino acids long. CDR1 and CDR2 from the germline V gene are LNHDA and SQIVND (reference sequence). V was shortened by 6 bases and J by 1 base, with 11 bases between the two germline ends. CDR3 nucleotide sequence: TGTGCCAGTAGACACTCCGGGGGCACAGATACGCAGTATTTT. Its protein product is CASRHSGGTDTQYF.